What follows describes a single T cell receptor (beta chain). The record originates from a study of control samples from healthy donors and cancer patients. Sequencing used immunoSEQ multiplex PCR; TCRdb keeps in-frame clones, though not all of them. The sample lists 120,000 or so clones, under 95% occurring once. Sequenced sample: blood. This sequence was found in a man in his late teens or twenties in good health.

The CDR3 nucleotides are TGTGCCAGCAGTGATACGACGGGTCCCCTCCACTTT. Its protein product is CASSDTTGPLHF. The rearrangement links TRBV7-3 to TRBJ1-6; the D is unclear. The CDR3 consists of 12 residues. The germline V gene encodes CDR1 SGHTA and CDR2 FQGTGA. The V and J ends lost 6 bases and 13 bases respectively, with 13 bases between them.